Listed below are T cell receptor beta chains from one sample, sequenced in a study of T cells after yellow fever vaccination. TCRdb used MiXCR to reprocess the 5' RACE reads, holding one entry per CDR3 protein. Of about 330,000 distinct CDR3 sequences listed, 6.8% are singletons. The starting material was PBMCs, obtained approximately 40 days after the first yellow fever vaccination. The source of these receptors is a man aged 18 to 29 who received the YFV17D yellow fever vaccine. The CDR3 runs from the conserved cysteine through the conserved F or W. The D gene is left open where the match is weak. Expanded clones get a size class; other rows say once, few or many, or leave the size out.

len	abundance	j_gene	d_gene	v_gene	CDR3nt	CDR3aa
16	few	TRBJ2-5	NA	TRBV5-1	TGCGCCAGCACCCTCTCGCTTGCGGGGGCGCAAGAGACCCAGTACTTC	CASTLSLAGAQETQYF
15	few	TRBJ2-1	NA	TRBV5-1	TGCGCCAGCAGCTTGAGGGCAGGGGAATACAATGAGCAGTTCTTC	CASSLRAGEYNEQFF
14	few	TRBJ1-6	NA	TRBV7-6	TGTGCCAGCAGCGCTGGACAGCTTAATTCACCCCTCCACTTT	CASSAGQLNSPLHF
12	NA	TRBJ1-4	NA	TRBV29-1	TGCAGCGGTCTGGGGGCCGGTGAAAAACTGTTTTTT	CSGLGAGEKLFF
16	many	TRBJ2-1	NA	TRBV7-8	TGTGCCAGCAGCTTAGGTCGGGGATATGGCTACAATGAGCAGTTCTTC	CASSLGRGYGYNEQFF
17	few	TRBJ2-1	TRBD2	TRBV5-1	TGCGCCAGCAGCTTGCCCGGAGGGGAGGGGAAGAGGAATGAGCAGTTCTTC	CASSLPGGEGKRNEQFF
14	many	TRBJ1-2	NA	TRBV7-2	TGTGCCAGCAGCTTAGCGGGGTTGAGCTATGGCTACACCTTC	CASSLAGLSYGYTF
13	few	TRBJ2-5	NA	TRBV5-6	TGTGCCAGCAGCTCCTTAGACTCAGAGACCCAGTACTTC	CASSSLDSETQYF
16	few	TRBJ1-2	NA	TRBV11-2	TGTGCCAGCAGCTTAGATCCCCCGGGGGGATCGGGGGGCTACACCTTC	CASSLDPPGGSGGYTF
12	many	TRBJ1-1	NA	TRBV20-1	TGCAGTGCTAGAGTTAATACCGCTGAAGCTTTCTTT	CSARVNTAEAFF
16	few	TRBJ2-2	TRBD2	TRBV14	TGTGCCAGCAGCCTGTTAGCGGGGGGCGTAACCGGGGAGCTGTTTTTT	CASSLLAGGVTGELFF
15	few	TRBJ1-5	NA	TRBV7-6	TGTGCCAGCAGCTTAGCCCAGGGGCCGACTCAGCCCCAGCATTTT	CASSLAQGPTQPQHF
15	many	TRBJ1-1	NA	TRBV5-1	TGCGCCAGCAGCTTGGTGCCGGGGGTGAACACTGAAGCTTTCTTT	CASSLVPGVNTEAFF
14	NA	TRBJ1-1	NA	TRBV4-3	TGCGCCAGCAGCCAAGATCGGTACGCCTCTCCAGCTTTCTTT	CASSQDRYASPAFF
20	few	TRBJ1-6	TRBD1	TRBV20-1	TGCAGTGCTCAGCGGAGTTATAGGACAGGGTGGTCCTCCTATAATTCACCCCTCCACTTT	CSAQRSYRTGWSSYNSPLHF
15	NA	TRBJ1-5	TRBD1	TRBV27	TGTGCCAGCATAAGGACAGGGGCCATTAAGGAGCCCCAGCATTTT	CASIRTGAIKEPQHF
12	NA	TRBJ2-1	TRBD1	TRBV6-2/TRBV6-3	TGTGCCACCTCCGACAGGGTCTCTGAGCAGTTCTTC	CATSDRVSEQFF
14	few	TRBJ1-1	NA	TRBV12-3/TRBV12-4	TGTGCCAGCAGTCCATATTCGAGGGCCACTGAAGCTTTCTTT	CASSPYSRATEAFF
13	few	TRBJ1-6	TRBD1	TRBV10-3	TGTGCCATCCGTGGACAGGATAATTCACCCCTCCACTTT	CAIRGQDNSPLHF
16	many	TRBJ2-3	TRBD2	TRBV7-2	TGTGCCAGCAGATTGACTAGCGGGGGGGCGGGAGATACGCAGTATTTT	CASRLTSGGAGDTQYF
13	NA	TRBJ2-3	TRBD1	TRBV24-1	TGTGCCACTAAGACAGGGGGCGGAGATACGCAGTATTTT	CATKTGGGDTQYF
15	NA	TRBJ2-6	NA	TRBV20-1	TGCAGTGCTAGAGTGGGGCATGGGGGGGCCAACGTCCTGACTTTC	CSARVGHGGANVLTF
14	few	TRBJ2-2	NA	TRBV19	TGTGCCAGTAGTATACAGGGGCTCACCGGGGAGCTGTTTTTT	CASSIQGLTGELFF
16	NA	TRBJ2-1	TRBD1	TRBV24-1	TGTGCCACCAGTGGAGCCACAGGGGGCACCAACAATGAGCAGTTCTTC	CATSGATGGTNNEQFF
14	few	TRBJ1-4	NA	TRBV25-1	TGTGCCAGCGCCGACCCGGGACGGGATGAAAAACTGTTTTTT	CASADPGRDEKLFF
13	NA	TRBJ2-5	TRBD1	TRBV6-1	TGTGCCAGCAGAGCGACAGGGGGAGAGACCCAGTACTTC	CASRATGGETQYF
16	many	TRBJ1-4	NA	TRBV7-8	TGTGCCAGCAGCTTAGAGGGGGGACCGCTAAATGAAAAACTGTTTTTT	CASSLEGGPLNEKLFF
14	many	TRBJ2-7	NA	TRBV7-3	TGTGCCAGCAGTGAAGGGGGGTTCTCCTACGAGCAGTACTTC	CASSEGGFSYEQYF
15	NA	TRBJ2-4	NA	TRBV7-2	TGTGCCAGCAGCCCACAATCAATAGCCAAAAACATTCAGTACTTC	CASSPQSIAKNIQYF
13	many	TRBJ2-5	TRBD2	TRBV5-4	TGTGCCAGCAGTCTGGGGGGGGGAGAGACCCAGTACTTC	CASSLGGGETQYF
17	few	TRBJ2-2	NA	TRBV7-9	TGTGCCAGCAGCTCCCTTTTTGAGGGCCCGAACACCGGGGAGCTGTTTTTT	CASSSLFEGPNTGELFF
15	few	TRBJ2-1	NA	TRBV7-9	TGTGCCAGCAGCTTAGCGGGGGGCCGGGACAATGAGCAGTTCTTC	CASSLAGGRDNEQFF
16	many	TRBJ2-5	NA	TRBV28	TGTGCCAGCAGTTCCCCCGCCGGGTGGGGAGGAGAGACCCAGTACTTC	CASSSPAGWGGETQYF
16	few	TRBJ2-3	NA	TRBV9	TGTGCCAGCAGCGTAGCCCCCCAAGGGCCGAGGGATACGCAGTATTTT	CASSVAPQGPRDTQYF
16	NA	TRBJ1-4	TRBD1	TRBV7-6	TGTGCCAGCAGCACCCCTCCACAGGGGGTTAATGAAAAACTGTTTTTT	CASSTPPQGVNEKLFF
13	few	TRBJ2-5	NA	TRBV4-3	TGCGCCAGCAGCCAATTGCGGGTATCGACCCAGTACTTC	CASSQLRVSTQYF
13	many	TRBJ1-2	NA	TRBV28	TGTGCCAGCAGTCCGGGGGCTAACTATGGCTACACCTTC	CASSPGANYGYTF
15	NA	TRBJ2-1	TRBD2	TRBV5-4	TGTGCCAGCAGCCCGGGAGGGGCGAACTACAATGAGCAGTTCTTC	CASSPGGANYNEQFF
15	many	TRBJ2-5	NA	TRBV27	TGTGCCAGCAGCTTCACTCCAGGAGGCCAAGAGACCCAGTACTTC	CASSFTPGGQETQYF
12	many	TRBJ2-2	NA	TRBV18	TGTGCCAGCTCACCACTTGCCGGGGAGCTGTTTTTT	CASSPLAGELFF
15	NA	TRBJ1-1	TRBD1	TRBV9	TGTGCCAGCAGCGAAACCCCCGACAGGGTCACTGAAGCTTTCTTT	CASSETPDRVTEAFF
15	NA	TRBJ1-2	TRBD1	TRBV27	TGTGCCAGCAGTAAAGAACAGGGGGCTCTCGGTGGCTACACCTTC	CASSKEQGALGGYTF
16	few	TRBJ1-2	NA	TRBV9	TGTGCCAGCAGCGTAGCCCCTACGCGGAGGGACTATGGCTACACCTTC	CASSVAPTRRDYGYTF
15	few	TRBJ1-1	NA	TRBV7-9	TGTGCCAGCGCCCCCGGGTTCCTGAAGAACACTGAAGCTTTCTTT	CASAPGFLKNTEAFF
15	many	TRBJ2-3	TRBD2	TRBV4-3	TGCGCCAGCACGAGGGTGGCGGGGGTTAGAGATACGCAGTATTTT	CASTRVAGVRDTQYF
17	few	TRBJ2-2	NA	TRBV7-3	TGTGCCAGCAGCTTAAACCCGGGGGGCCCGAACACCGGGGAGCTGTTTTTT	CASSLNPGGPNTGELFF
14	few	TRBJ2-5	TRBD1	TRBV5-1	TGCGCCAGCACCAACAGGGGCCCGGTTAAGACCCAGTACTTC	CASTNRGPVKTQYF
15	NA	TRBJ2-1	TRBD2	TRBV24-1	TGTGCCACCAGTGGTACTAGCGGGGGCTACAATGAGCAGTTCTTC	CATSGTSGGYNEQFF
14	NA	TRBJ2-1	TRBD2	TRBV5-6	TGTGCCAGCCATCACCGGGACTACTACAATGAGCAGTTCTTC	CASHHRDYYNEQFF
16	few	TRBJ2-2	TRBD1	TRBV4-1	TGCGCCAGCAGCCCCTCCGGGACAGGGGGCCCCGGGGAGCTGTTTTTT	CASSPSGTGGPGELFF
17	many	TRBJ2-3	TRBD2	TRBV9	TGTGCCAGCACCCGAACGACTAGCGGGGGGAGCACAGATACGCAGTATTTT	CASTRTTSGGSTDTQYF
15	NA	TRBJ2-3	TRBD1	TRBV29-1	TGCAGCGTCGCCTTAGGACAGGGAGTCACAGATACGCAGTATTTT	CSVALGQGVTDTQYF
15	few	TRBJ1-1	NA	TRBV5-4	TGTGCCAGCAGCCCTAGGACAGCTGTGAACACTGAAGCTTTCTTT	CASSPRTAVNTEAFF
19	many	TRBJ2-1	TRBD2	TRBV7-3	TGTGCCAGCAGCTTAACCCCTCCTAGCGGGGGGCCTTCGAGCGATGAGCAGTTCTTC	CASSLTPPSGGPSSDEQFF
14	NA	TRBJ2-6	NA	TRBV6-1	TGTGCCAGTGAAGGTATCTCTGGGGCCAACGTCCTGACTTTC	CASEGISGANVLTF
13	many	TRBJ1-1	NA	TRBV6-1	TGTGCCAGCAGTGAAGCGTTGAACACTGAAGCTTTCTTT	CASSEALNTEAFF
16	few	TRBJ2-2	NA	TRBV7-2	TGTGCCAGCAGGCCCCCCTCCAGCGTCGGTATCGGGGAGCTGTTTTTT	CASRPPSSVGIGELFF